These T cell receptor beta chains were read from a single sample in a study of blood T cell repertoires in COVID-19. Some clones are missing from TCRdb's copy, which holds only in-frame ones; the method was immunoSEQ multiplex PCR. Of about 100,000 clones listed, just over 85% are singletons. The sample taken for sequencing was peripheral blood. The receptor source for this set is a human donor in a cohort sampled during active COVID-19. Each CDR3 is given with its conserved first and last residue. A D gene is named only where the DNA matches it firmly. The listing skips clone size in some rows; elsewhere it reads once, few, many or a size class.

v_gene: TRBV6-5
abundance: -
d_gene: TRBD1
j_gene: TRBJ2-1
CDR3nt: TGTGCCAGCAGCGAGACAGGGGGTTCCTACAATGAGCAGTTCTTC
CDR3aa: CASSETGGSYNEQFF

v_gene: TRBV4-2
abundance: -
d_gene: -
j_gene: TRBJ2-3
CDR3nt: TGTGCCAGCAGCCCTCTGAGCGGGCTTAGCACAGATACGCAGTATTTT
CDR3aa: CASSPLSGLSTDTQYF

v_gene: TRBV28
abundance: -
d_gene: -
j_gene: TRBJ2-3
CDR3nt: TGTGCCAGCAGTCCTTCAGATACGCAGTATTTT
CDR3aa: CASSPSDTQYF

v_gene: TRBV14
abundance: once
d_gene: TRBD2
j_gene: TRBJ2-3
CDR3nt: TGTGCCAGCAGCCAAGTACGTGTCGGGACTAGCGGAGATACGCAGTATTTT
CDR3aa: CASSQVRVGTSGDTQYF

v_gene: TRBV7-9
abundance: once
d_gene: TRBD2
j_gene: TRBJ2-1
CDR3nt: TGTGCCAGCAGCCCGAGACTAGCGGGAGGTTACAATGAGCAGTTCTTC
CDR3aa: CASSPRLAGGYNEQFF

v_gene: TRBV28
abundance: -
d_gene: -
j_gene: TRBJ2-1
CDR3nt: TGTGCCAGCAGTTTAATTTCGCTAGGAAGCCACAATGAGCAGTTCTTC
CDR3aa: CASSLISLGSHNEQFF

v_gene: TRBV7-2
abundance: -
d_gene: -
j_gene: TRBJ2-7
CDR3nt: TGTGCCAGCAGCCTTACCAGGGTACTGCGCTCCTACGAGCAGTACTTC
CDR3aa: CASSLTRVLRSYEQYF

v_gene: TRBV19
abundance: -
d_gene: TRBD1
j_gene: TRBJ2-3
CDR3nt: TGTGCCAGTAGTCTCCGTCGACAGGGGACAGATACGCAGTATTTT
CDR3aa: CASSLRRQGTDTQYF

v_gene: TRBV7-9
abundance: -
d_gene: TRBD1
j_gene: TRBJ2-2
CDR3nt: TGTGCCAGCAGCTCCAGGGGGATTACCGGGGAGCTGTTTTTT
CDR3aa: CASSSRGITGELFF

v_gene: TRBV6-6
abundance: -
d_gene: -
j_gene: TRBJ2-3
CDR3nt: TGTGCCAGCAGAGCAAATGGAGATACGCAGTATTTT
CDR3aa: CASRANGDTQYF

v_gene: TRBV18
abundance: -
d_gene: TRBD1
j_gene: TRBJ2-2
CDR3nt: TGTGCCAGCTCACCACTACCTATCGGGACAGGGGTCATCGCGAACACCGGGGAGCTGTTTTTT
CDR3aa: CASSPLPIGTGVIANTGELFF

v_gene: TRBV28
abundance: -
d_gene: -
j_gene: TRBJ2-7
CDR3nt: TGTGCCAGCAAACTCGGGGGACCAGGCTACGAGCAGTACTTC
CDR3aa: CASKLGGPGYEQYF

v_gene: TRBV7-9
abundance: few
d_gene: -
j_gene: TRBJ2-2
CDR3nt: TGTGCCAGCAGCCCGTATCGGGACGGGGAGCTGTTTTTT
CDR3aa: CASSPYRDGELFF

v_gene: TRBV12-5
abundance: -
d_gene: -
j_gene: TRBJ2-3
CDR3nt: TGTGCTAGTGGTTTGGTGCCGGACGGGACTCTCACAGATACGCAGTATTTT
CDR3aa: CASGLVPDGTLTDTQYF

v_gene: TRBV10-3
abundance: -
d_gene: TRBD2
j_gene: TRBJ2-5
CDR3nt: TGTGCCATATCGGGACTAGTATCCAAAGAGACCCAGTACTTC
CDR3aa: CAISGLVSKETQYF

v_gene: TRBV6-1
abundance: -
d_gene: -
j_gene: TRBJ2-5
CDR3nt: TGTGCCAGCAGTGAAGGACAGACATTCCAAGAGACCCAGTACTTC
CDR3aa: CASSEGQTFQETQYF

v_gene: TRBV30
abundance: few
d_gene: -
j_gene: TRBJ1-2
CDR3nt: TGTGCCTGGAGTGGTGTCCTCCAGTTTAACTATGGCTACACCTTC
CDR3aa: CAWSGVLQFNYGYTF

v_gene: TRBV3-1/TRBV3-2
abundance: -
d_gene: TRBD2
j_gene: TRBJ2-2
CDR3nt: TGTGCCAGCAGCCAGTCGGGACTAGCGAACACCGGGGAGCTGTTTTTT
CDR3aa: CASSQSGLANTGELFF

v_gene: TRBV4-2
abundance: -
d_gene: -
j_gene: TRBJ2-2
CDR3nt: TGTGCCAGCAGCCACCGAATAGCGGTCCCGAACACCGGGGAGCTGTTTTTT
CDR3aa: CASSHRIAVPNTGELFF

v_gene: TRBV5-1
abundance: -
d_gene: TRBD1
j_gene: TRBJ2-1
CDR3nt: TGCGCCAGCAGCGGAGGACAGGGGGCTGATGAGCAGTTCTTC
CDR3aa: CASSGGQGADEQFF

v_gene: TRBV5-4
abundance: -
d_gene: -
j_gene: TRBJ2-3
CDR3nt: TGTGCCAGCAGCTCCCTGTCCACAGATACGCAGTATTTT
CDR3aa: CASSSLSTDTQYF

v_gene: TRBV3-1/TRBV3-2
abundance: -
d_gene: -
j_gene: TRBJ2-4
CDR3nt: TGTGCCAGCAGCCCGACAGTAGCCAAAAACATTCAGTACTTC
CDR3aa: CASSPTVAKNIQYF

v_gene: TRBV4-1
abundance: -
d_gene: -
j_gene: TRBJ2-1
CDR3nt: TGCGCCAGCAGCCAAGATAGACGAGAGGCCTACAATGAGCAGTTCTTC
CDR3aa: CASSQDRREAYNEQFF

v_gene: TRBV9
abundance: few
d_gene: TRBD1
j_gene: TRBJ1-6
CDR3nt: TGTGCCAGCAGCGTCGGTACAGGGGTGAATTCACCCCTCCACTTT
CDR3aa: CASSVGTGVNSPLHF

v_gene: TRBV7-3
abundance: -
d_gene: TRBD2
j_gene: TRBJ2-1
CDR3nt: TGTGCCAGCAGCCCAAAACTAGCGGCTAATGAGCAGTTCTTC
CDR3aa: CASSPKLAANEQFF

v_gene: TRBV6-1
abundance: few
d_gene: -
j_gene: TRBJ2-1
CDR3nt: TGTGCCAGCAGTGAGCAGGGTAATGAGCAGTTCTTC
CDR3aa: CASSEQGNEQFF

v_gene: TRBV4-1
abundance: -
d_gene: TRBD1
j_gene: TRBJ1-5
CDR3nt: TGCGCCAGCAGCCTGTTAGTCCCTGTGACAGGGAAATTTCAGCCCCAGCATTTT
CDR3aa: CASSLLVPVTGKFQPQHF

v_gene: TRBV6-5
abundance: -
d_gene: TRBD1
j_gene: TRBJ1-1
CDR3nt: TGTGCCAGCAGTACCGGACAGGGACTCACTGAAGCTTTCTTT
CDR3aa: CASSTGQGLTEAFF

v_gene: TRBV6-4
abundance: -
d_gene: TRBD2
j_gene: TRBJ2-7
CDR3nt: TGTGCCAGCAGTGATTCCGCGGGACGGGGGGCGGGAGGCATCGGTTACGAGCAGTACTTC
CDR3aa: CASSDSAGRGAGGIGYEQYF

v_gene: TRBV15
abundance: -
d_gene: TRBD1
j_gene: TRBJ2-3
CDR3nt: TGTGCCACCAGCCTAGGGACAGTTAGCACAGATACGCAGTATTTT
CDR3aa: CATSLGTVSTDTQYF

v_gene: TRBV5-4
abundance: -
d_gene: -
j_gene: TRBJ2-2
CDR3nt: TGTGCCAGCAGCTTGGGGGAGATCGGGGAGCTGTTTTTT
CDR3aa: CASSLGEIGELFF

v_gene: TRBV11-3
abundance: -
d_gene: -
j_gene: TRBJ2-7
CDR3nt: TGTGCCAGCAGCTTAGCGTCAAGCCAAGAGCAGTACTTC
CDR3aa: CASSLASSQEQYF

v_gene: TRBV3-1/TRBV3-2
abundance: -
d_gene: TRBD1
j_gene: TRBJ1-1
CDR3nt: TGTGCCAGCAGCCAAGATTCCAGGGGGGTGGGTCACACTGAAGCTTTCTTT
CDR3aa: CASSQDSRGVGHTEAFF

v_gene: TRBV6-5
abundance: -
d_gene: -
j_gene: TRBJ1-4
CDR3nt: TGTGCCAGCAGTTACGCGGGCAGAGGTGAAAAACTGTTTTTT
CDR3aa: CASSYAGRGEKLFF

v_gene: TRBV3-1/TRBV3-2
abundance: -
d_gene: -
j_gene: TRBJ2-7
CDR3nt: TGTGCCAGCAGCCAAGTTGGTAGCTTCTACGAGCAGTACTTC
CDR3aa: CASSQVGSFYEQYF

v_gene: TRBV12-1
abundance: -
d_gene: -
j_gene: TRBJ2-1
CDR3nt: TGTGCCAGCAGCTTTGCCCCACGGGACAGGAGGGACAATGAGCAGTTCTTC
CDR3aa: CASSFAPRDRRDNEQFF

v_gene: TRBV14
abundance: -
d_gene: TRBD2
j_gene: TRBJ2-2
CDR3nt: TGTGCCAGCAGCCACACTAGGACTAGCGGGAGAGCCGGGGAGCTGTTTTTT
CDR3aa: CASSHTRTSGRAGELFF

v_gene: TRBV2
abundance: -
d_gene: TRBD1
j_gene: TRBJ2-1
CDR3nt: TGTGCCAGCAAGACAGGGGTTTTCAATGAGCAGTTCTTC
CDR3aa: CASKTGVFNEQFF

v_gene: TRBV28
abundance: -
d_gene: -
j_gene: TRBJ2-7
CDR3nt: TGTGCCAGCAGTTTAACAGTCAGGGTTGGGTACGAGCAGTACTTC
CDR3aa: CASSLTVRVGYEQYF

v_gene: TRBV27
abundance: -
d_gene: -
j_gene: TRBJ1-6
CDR3nt: TGTGCCAGCAGTTTAAGTACAGACTCCTATAATTCACCCCTCCACTTT
CDR3aa: CASSLSTDSYNSPLHF

v_gene: TRBV27
abundance: once
d_gene: TRBD1
j_gene: TRBJ1-1
CDR3nt: TGTGCCAGCAGTTTTGAGGGGGCTCCCGTGAACACTGAAGCTTTCTTT
CDR3aa: CASSFEGAPVNTEAFF

v_gene: TRBV3-1/TRBV3-2
abundance: -
d_gene: -
j_gene: TRBJ2-7
CDR3nt: TGTGCCAGCAGTCCTTCCCAGGTGAAGGACGAGCAGTACTTC
CDR3aa: CASSPSQVKDEQYF

v_gene: TRBV28
abundance: -
d_gene: TRBD1
j_gene: TRBJ2-1
CDR3nt: TGTGCCAGCAGCTGGGACAGGATGGGCAATGAGCAGTTCTTC
CDR3aa: CASSWDRMGNEQFF

v_gene: TRBV28
abundance: once
d_gene: -
j_gene: TRBJ1-3
CDR3nt: TGTGCCATCGACGCAGGGACAAAAGGAAACACCATATATTTT
CDR3aa: CAIDAGTKGNTIYF

v_gene: TRBV3-1/TRBV3-2
abundance: -
d_gene: -
j_gene: TRBJ2-3
CDR3nt: TGTGCCAGCAGCCAGAGGGCTAGCGTAACAGATACGCAGTATTTT
CDR3aa: CASSQRASVTDTQYF

v_gene: TRBV7-9
abundance: -
d_gene: -
j_gene: TRBJ2-4
CDR3nt: TGTGCCAGCAGCTTAACTAGGGGACTAGCCAAAAACATTCAGTACTTC
CDR3aa: CASSLTRGLAKNIQYF

v_gene: TRBV21-1
abundance: few
d_gene: -
j_gene: TRBJ2-1
CDR3nt: TGTGCCAGCAGCAACCTAAGTGGAGCGGGGCGGTACAATGAGCAGTTCTTC
CDR3aa: CASSNLSGAGRYNEQFF

v_gene: TRBV4-1
abundance: -
d_gene: -
j_gene: TRBJ2-5
CDR3nt: TGCGCCAGCAGCCGGGGCCTCCAAGAGACCCAGTACTTC
CDR3aa: CASSRGLQETQYF

v_gene: TRBV18
abundance: -
d_gene: -
j_gene: TRBJ1-3
CDR3nt: TGTGCCAGCTCACCAGAGGCAGGGGCCTCTGGAAACACCATATATTTT
CDR3aa: CASSPEAGASGNTIYF

v_gene: TRBV5-6
abundance: -
d_gene: TRBD1
j_gene: TRBJ1-6
CDR3nt: TGTGCCAGCAGTCCTCGGGACAGGGGATCACCCCTCCACTTT
CDR3aa: CASSPRDRGSPLHF

v_gene: TRBV4-1
abundance: few
d_gene: TRBD2
j_gene: TRBJ2-1
CDR3nt: TGCGCCAGCAGCCCCCGGACTAGCGGGGGGGACAATGAGCAGTTCTTC
CDR3aa: CASSPRTSGGDNEQFF

v_gene: TRBV25-1
abundance: -
d_gene: TRBD1
j_gene: TRBJ1-2
CDR3nt: TGTGCCAGCAGGGGGACAGGGGACGGCTACACCTTC
CDR3aa: CASRGTGDGYTF

v_gene: TRBV10-2
abundance: -
d_gene: -
j_gene: TRBJ1-5
CDR3nt: TGCGCCAGCAGTGGGAGGGCAGATCATAGCAATCAGCCCCAGCATTTT
CDR3aa: CASSGRADHSNQPQHF

v_gene: TRBV2
abundance: once
d_gene: TRBD1
j_gene: TRBJ2-1
CDR3nt: TGTGCCAGCAGCGGGACAGGGGTTTCCCAGAATGAGCAGTTCTTC
CDR3aa: CASSGTGVSQNEQFF

v_gene: TRBV27
abundance: -
d_gene: TRBD1
j_gene: TRBJ1-1
CDR3nt: TGTGCCAGCAGTTGGGACAGGGGGCCGCTCACTGAAGCTTTCTTT
CDR3aa: CASSWDRGPLTEAFF

v_gene: TRBV30
abundance: -
d_gene: TRBD1
j_gene: TRBJ1-6
CDR3nt: TGTGCCTGGAGCCAGACAGGGGAGGCATCACCCCTCCACTTT
CDR3aa: CAWSQTGEASPLHF

v_gene: TRBV18
abundance: -
d_gene: TRBD1
j_gene: TRBJ2-7
CDR3nt: TGTGCCAGCTCACCTATACAGGGGGCGGTCGACGAGCAGTACTTC
CDR3aa: CASSPIQGAVDEQYF

v_gene: TRBV11-2
abundance: -
d_gene: TRBD1
j_gene: TRBJ2-1
CDR3nt: TGTGCCAGCAGCTTCGTTGGGACAGGGGGCAGGGGTGAGCAGTTCTTC
CDR3aa: CASSFVGTGGRGEQFF

v_gene: TRBV19
abundance: -
d_gene: -
j_gene: TRBJ2-7
CDR3nt: TGTGCCAGTAGCCGTCTGGTGGGAGGTGGTCCCTACGAGCAGTACTTC
CDR3aa: CASSRLVGGGPYEQYF

v_gene: TRBV7-9
abundance: -
d_gene: -
j_gene: TRBJ2-7
CDR3nt: TGTGCCAGCAGCTTAGTGGGGGACAACTACGAGCAGTACTTC
CDR3aa: CASSLVGDNYEQYF